The 27 T cell receptor beta chains in this list originate from one sample, sequenced in a study of blood T cell repertoires in COVID-19. Clones were read by immunoSEQ multiplex PCR, and TCRdb kept only the in-frame ones, dropping some. Of tens of thousands of clones listed, 87% are singletons. The sequenced sample consisted of peripheral blood. Every receptor here comes from a woman in her forties or fifties with acute or convalescent COVID-19.

The V call is TRBV5-5, the J call TRBJ1-2; D is unclear. The V and J ends lost 1 base and 4 bases respectively, with 14 bases between them. This CDR3 contains 15 residues. The V gene's germline CDR1 is SGHKS and CDR2 YYEKEE (reference sequence). The CDR3 region has the DNA TGTGCCAGCAGCTTGTATGGCTCCGATCCCTATGGCTACACCTTC. It is translated as CASSLYGSDPYGYTF.

In its sample, this clone was seen once. This sequence joins TRBV7-3 and TRBJ2-3, with 7 bases identical to TRBD2. Germline V gene lookup returns CDR1 SGHTA and CDR2 FQGTGA. The V gene end was trimmed by 4 bases and the J gene end by 0 bases; junction bases not matched to a gene: 10. The CDR3 extends over 17 amino acids. The CDR3 region is CASSSNIRSGSTDTQYF. The CDR3 DNA sequence: TGTGCCAGCAGCTCTAATATTCGTAGCGGGAGCACAGATACGCAGTATTTT.

This sequence joins TRBV27 and TRBJ2-7; 7 bases agree with TRBD2. The germline gives CDR1 MNHEY, CDR2 SMNVEV (reference sequence). The CDR3 has 15 amino acids. The junction had 9 bases not matched to a gene; V was cut back by 4 bases and J by 3 bases. CDR3 nucleotides: TGTGCCAGCAGTTACCGAGCGGGAAAGATCTACGAGCAGTACTTC. As protein: CASSYRAGKIYEQYF.

Notes on this clone: The junction differs from germline at one of its ends, possibly a read error. As DNA, the CDR3 is TGTGCCAGCAGATATTGGACAGGGGGCGTCTTC. Residues: CASRYWTGGVF. The chain joins TRBV6-5 to TRBJ1-2; 11 positions agree with TRBD1. The CDR3 totals 11 residues. Looked up from germline, CDR1 is MNHEY and CDR2 is SVGAGI.

The V gene is TRBV1, the J gene TRBJ2-7; TRBD2 reflects the table's D call only, with no check against the DNA. TRBV1 is noted as a pseudogene. The CDR3 has 15 amino acids. This CDR3 reads CTSSFLAGSSYEQYF. CDR3 coding DNA: TGCACCAGCAGCTTTCTAGCGGGAAGCTCCTACGAGCAGTACTTC.

The genes are TRBV7-3 and TRBJ2-5, with 11 bases that match TRBD1. CDR1 SGHTA and CDR2 FQGTGA come from the germline V gene. With V trimmed by 2 bases and J by 3 bases, 5 bases remained unmatched. CDR3 length equals 16 residues. As DNA, the CDR3 is TGTGCCAGCAGCTTAGGCCCGGGACAGGGGGAAGAGACCCAGTACTTC. The encoded protein is CASSLGPGQGEETQYF. The entire variable domain, with the rest obtained from reference TRBV7-3 and TRBJ2-5, is as follows: GAGVSQTPSNKVTEKGKYVELRCDPISGHTALYWYRQSLGQGPEFLIYFQGTGAADDSGLPNDRFFAVRPEGSVSTLKIQRTERGDSAVYLCASSLGPGQGEETQYFGPGTRLLVL.

The genes are TRBV2 and TRBJ1-1; tentative D call: TRBD1 (6 bases). The germline V gene has CDR1 SNHLY and CDR2 FYNNEI. The length of the CDR3 is 13 residues. Between the trimmed V and J ends, which lost 9 bases and 1 base, there was a span of 12 bases. This chain's CDR3 is CASQKQGNTEAFF. The CDR3 DNA reads TGTGCCAGTCAGAAACAGGGGAACACTGAAGCTTTCTTT.

J is TRBJ2-7 and V is TRBV29-1, with 8 bases fitting TRBD2. Unmatched junction bases numbered 2, after V lost 7 bases and J lost 0 bases. Germline CDR1 SQVTM, CDR2 ANQGSEA. The CDR3 is 12 residues long. CDR3 in DNA: TGCAGCGGTACTAGCGGCTCCTACGAGCAGTACTTC. This encodes CSGTSGSYEQYF.

The V gene is TRBV18, the J gene TRBJ1-3; tentatively, D is TRBD1 (5 bases). Germline assignment: CDR1 KGHSH and CDR2 LQKENI. Deletions cut 1 base from V and 4 bases from J, with 8 bases between. This CDR3 contains 14 residues. This chain's CDR3 is CASSPQGHGNTIYF. The CDR3 DNA reads TGTGCCAGCTCACCACAGGGGCACGGAAACACCATATATTTT.

The chain recombines TRBV7-2 with TRBJ1-4; maybe TRBD1 (5 bases). The CDR3 has 13 residues. Trimming cost V 4 bases and J 13 bases, with 16 bases left between them. CDR1 and CDR2 (germline): SGHTA, FQGNSA. The CDR3 DNA reads TGTGCCAGCAGCTCGGGACTCCAGGGTGTACTGTTTTTT. Residues: CASSSGLQGVLFF.

Judged by abundance, this clone is large (0.1 to 1%). The chain links TRBV6-4 to TRBJ1-1; 11 bases map to TRBD1. In germline, CDR1 is MRHNA, CDR2 SNTAGT. This CDR3 is built from 16 residues. Unmatched junction bases numbered 10, after V lost 6 bases and J lost 4 bases. CDR3 residues: CASRAGTGGLSTEAFF. The DNA of the CDR3 is TGTGCCAGCAGGGCAGGGACAGGGGGATTGAGCACTGAAGCTTTCTTT.

The chain has TRBV7-9 and TRBJ1-1; D is possibly TRBD1 (5 bases). This CDR3 spans 14 amino acids. Trimming removed 11 bases at V and 2 bases at J, with 18 bases between. Germline loops: CDR1 SEHNR, CDR2 FQNEAQ (reference sequence). The chain's CDR3 is CACDNAGLNTEAFF. In DNA, the CDR3 is TGTGCCTGCGATAATGCGGGGCTAAACACTGAAGCTTTCTTT.

This clone was detected only a few times. J is TRBJ1-2 and V is TRBV2, with D perhaps TRBD1 (6 bases). The CDR3 sequence is 16 residues long. Germline CDR1 and CDR2: SNHLY and FYNNEI. V lost 8 bases, J lost 1 base, and 20 bases lay in between. CDR3 sequence reads: CASGWGRRRHNYGYTF. Here the CDR3 DNA reads TGTGCCAGCGGTTGGGGGCGTAGAAGACATAACTATGGCTACACCTTC.

V is TRBV9 and J is TRBJ2-5, with D perhaps TRBD2 (5 bases). The germline V gene has CDR1 SGDLS and CDR2 YYNGEE. This CDR3 is 15 amino acids long. With 0 bases removed from V and 4 bases from J, the gap between germline ends came to 13 bases. CDR3 sequence: CASSVEWSSLETQYF. CDR3 bases: TGTGCCAGCAGCGTAGAATGGTCTAGCTTAGAGACCCAGTACTTC.

This clone was counted only a few times. The rearrangement uses TRBV11-2 and TRBJ2-1; D is perhaps TRBD1 (5 bases). V lost 5 bases and J 5 bases, leaving 13 bases between the germline ends. The V gene's germline CDR1 is SGHAT and CDR2 FQNNGV. There are 14 residues in the CDR3. The CDR3: CASSPRKGHNEQFF. CDR3 bases: TGTGCCAGCAGCCCCCGGAAGGGGCACAATGAGCAGTTCTTC.

The rearrangement links TRBV27 to TRBJ2-7; D might be TRBD1 (5 bases). The CDR3 has 13 residues. V gave up 4 bases and J gave up 9 bases, with 16 bases separating them. The V gene's germline CDR1 is MNHEY and CDR2 SMNVEV (reference sequence). CDR3 amino acids: CASSSLTGSAQYF. Here the CDR3 DNA reads TGTGCCAGCAGTTCCCTAACAGGTTCGGCGCAGTACTTC.

The chain is built from TRBV7-2 and TRBJ1-6; 10 bases fit TRBD1. Germline lookup yields CDR1 SGHTA and CDR2 FQGNSA. Trimming at V came to 4 bases and at J to 10 bases, leaving 4 bases not matched to a gene. CDR3 size: 14 residues. The CDR3 spells CASSSDRGLSPLHF. The CDR3 coding sequence is TGTGCCAGCAGCTCAGACAGGGGGCTGTCACCCCTCCACTTT.

CDR3 protein: CASSLTAPSYEQYF. The CDR3 DNA reads TGTGCCAGCAGCTTGACAGCACCTTCCTACGAGCAGTACTTC. The J gene is TRBJ2-7, the V gene TRBV5-5; no clear D gene. Trimming shortened V by 1 base and J by 1 base, and 9 bases separated the two germline ends. The CDR3 runs to 14 residues. Germline V gene sequence: CDR1 SGHKS, CDR2 YYEKEE (reference sequence).

The table lists this clone with a count of one. The chain links TRBV30 to TRBJ1-5, with unresolved D. Per germline, CDR1 GTSNPN and CDR2 SVGIG (reference sequence). The CDR3 spans 13 residues. The V end was cut by 4 bases, the J end by 2 bases, with 9 bases between. The CDR3 nucleotides read TGTGCCTGGAATGGGCTGGGCAATCAGCCCCAGCATTTT. It codes for CAWNGLGNQPQHF. Variable domain in full (rest from reference TRBV30 and TRBJ1-5): SQTIHQWPATLVQPVGSPLSLECTVEGTSNPNLYWYRQAAGRGLQLLFYSVGIGQISSEVPQNLSASRPQDRQFILSSKKLLLSDSGFYLCAWNGLGNQPQHFGDGTRLSIL.

The V and J genes are TRBV6-5 and TRBJ1-6; 8 bases map to TRBD1. Germline V gene lookup returns CDR1 MNHEY and CDR2 SVGAGI. The CDR3 contains 15 residues. J gave up 10 bases and V 0 bases, and 5 bases lay outside the gene matches. The CDR3 DNA reads as TGTGCCAGCAGTTACTCAGGACAGGGAAGGTCACCCCTCCACTTT. Protein sequence: CASSYSGQGRSPLHF.

The V gene is TRBV9, the J gene TRBJ2-3, with 8 bases identical to TRBD1. Per the germline V gene, CDR1 is SGDLS and CDR2 is YYNGEE. The CDR3 covers 16 residues. V gave up 6 bases and J gave up 5 bases; unmatched junction bases: 14. DNA of the CDR3: TGTGCCAGCACCACTTCGACAGGGGTGGTTGGAGATACGCAGTATTTT. It encodes CASTTSTGVVGDTQYF.

V gene TRBV5-1 combines with J gene TRBJ1-6; TRBD1 aligns across 10 bases. The V segment lost 0 bases and the J segment 10 bases; nucleotides outside the gene matches: 4. The CDR3 sequence is 15 residues long. Germline V gives CDR1 SGHRS, CDR2 YFSETQ. The CDR3 sequence: CASSLGGQGPSPLHF. As DNA, the CDR3 is TGCGCCAGCAGCTTGGGGGGACAGGGGCCATCACCCCTCCACTTT.

The CDR3 sequence: CASGSTEVYGYTF. As DNA, the CDR3 is TGTGCCAGTGGGTCTACGGAGGTCTATGGCTACACCTTC. This rearrangement joins TRBV19 to TRBJ1-2, with D uncertain. CDR3 length equals 13 residues. Deletions cut 8 bases from V and 4 bases from J, with 14 bases between. The germline gives CDR1 LNHDA, CDR2 SQIVND (reference sequence).

The J gene is TRBJ2-6, the V gene TRBV28, with TRBD1 as a possible D gene (5 bases). CDR1 is MDHEN, CDR2 SYDVKM, per germline. V gave up 11 bases and J gave up 0 bases, with 8 bases separating them. The CDR3 loop spans 13 amino acids. CDR3 DNA: TGTGCCCACAGGAACTCTGGGGCCAACGTCCTGACTTTC. Protein: CAHRNSGANVLTF.

The V call is TRBV6-6, the J call TRBJ1-2; D is possibly TRBD1 (5 bases). Germline CDR1 MNHNY, CDR2 SVGAGI (reference sequence). Trimming took 5 bases from V and 2 from J, leaving 9 bases between them. The CDR3 runs 13 residues. DNA of the CDR3: TGTGCCAGCAGTCAACAGGTGAACTATGGCTACACCTTC. This sequence encodes CASSQQVNYGYTF.

The chain has TRBV2 and TRBJ1-6; TRBD1 agrees at 10 bases. The CDR3 runs to 17 residues. CDR1 is SNHLY and CDR2 is FYNNEI in the germline V gene. Trimming took 5 bases from V and 5 from J; bases not matched to a gene: 9. DNA for the CDR3: TGTGCCAGCAGTCTAAGGACAGGGGGGTTAAATAATTCACCCCTCCACTTT. This encodes CASSLRTGGLNNSPLHF.

The chain carries TRBV13 and TRBJ1-5; 7 nucleotides match TRBD1. CDR3 length: 16 residues. The V and J ends lost 0 bases and 6 bases, in that order; junction bases with no gene match: 8. The germline gives CDR1 PRHDT, CDR2 FYEKMQ (reference sequence). Written as DNA, the CDR3 is TGTGCCAGCAGCTTAGGCGGGCAGGGGGATAGTCAGCCCCAGCATTTT. It specifies CASSLGGQGDSQPQHF.